This T cell receptor beta chain was captured in a study of long-term antiretroviral therapy in people with HIV. Study-level points and caveats: Older ART regimens may have been in use when blood was drawn between the mid-2000s and the late 2010s.

V dropped 1 base and J dropped 2 bases, with 13 bases sitting between them. There are 16 residues in the CDR3. Germline CDR1 is KGHSH and CDR2 is LQKENI. A word on this clone: Its antigen is not known.

A v3.0 immunoSEQ assay was performed at survey level. Assay used: immunoSEQ multiplex PCR; TCRdb lists only in-frame clones, some missing. The sample shows approximately 18,000 clones, 75% to 90% of them seen only once. This sample comprised unsorted PBMCs, obtained 0.2 years after starting antiretroviral therapy. The chain couples TRBV18 to TRBJ2-3, with D unresolved. The TCR sequence derives from a woman aged 40 to 55 with HIV. DNA of the CDR3: TGTGCCAGCTCACCACAGGGCCGGGTTACCACAGATACGCAGTATTTT. The encoded protein is CASSPQGRVTTDTQYF.